What follows are 8 T cell receptor beta chains derived from one specimen sequenced in a study of PD-1 blockade in classical Hodgkin lymphoma. Time point reported: cycle 4 day 1 (C4D1), after 5 to 7 weeks of nivolumab. There was relapse after autologous stem cell transplantation in every patient, and there was variation in brentuximab vedotin exposure. This table comes from immunoSEQ multiplex PCR, and its TCRdb copy is limited to in-frame clones, with some not included. The sample records over 8,500 clones, 80% to 90% being singletons. This specimen was peripheral blood mononuclear cells (PBMCs), taken before the fourth cycle of nivolumab. These TCRs come from a human donor with classical Hodgkin lymphoma.

The V call is TRBV5-1, the J call TRBJ2-6; D might be TRBD1 (5 bases). Germline V gene sequence: CDR1 SGHRS, CDR2 YFSETQ. V shed 3 bases and J shed 3 bases, with 13 bases lying between them. The CDR3 spans 16 residues. The CDR3: CASSSPGIVGANVLTF. Here the CDR3 DNA reads TGCGCCAGCAGCTCTCCAGGGATAGTTGGGGCCAACGTCCTGACTTTC.

This sequence joins TRBV19 and TRBJ1-4, with 9 nucleotides matching TRBD1. Germline V gene data show CDR1 as LNHDA and CDR2 as SQIVND (reference sequence). The CDR3 is 14 amino acids. V dropped 6 bases and J dropped 7; count of bases not matched to a gene: 6. This chain's CDR3 is CASRGAQGAEKLFF. As DNA, the CDR3 is TGTGCCAGTAGGGGAGCACAGGGGGCTGAAAAACTGTTTTTT.

The rearrangement uses TRBV6-4 and TRBJ2-1; D call uncertain. The CDR3 has 13 amino acids. The V end lost 0 bases, the J end lost 10 bases, and 10 bases lay between the germline ends. CDR1 is MRHNA and CDR2 is SNTAGT in the germline V gene. CDR3 bases: TGTGCCAGCAGTGACTCAAACCGTCGGGAGCAGTTCTTC. Translating gives CASSDSNRREQFF.

A single count supports this clone. The chain carries TRBV13 and TRBJ1-1; D is unclear. V lost 2 bases and J 0 bases, leaving 10 bases between the germline ends. The CDR3 has 15 amino acids. From germline, CDR1 is PRHDT and CDR2 FYEKMQ (reference sequence). The CDR3 loop reads CASSLYPLMNTEAFF. Written as DNA, the CDR3 is TGTGCCAGCAGCTTATATCCTCTCATGAACACTGAAGCTTTCTTT.

This clone appeared a few times. The V call is TRBV5-4, the J call TRBJ1-1, with 8 positions matching TRBD1. The CDR3 contains 14 residues. Germline assignment: CDR1 SGHNT and CDR2 YYREEE (reference sequence). V lost 5 bases to trimming and J lost 1 base; unmatched junction nucleotides: 4. The CDR3 sequence: CASSSGTGNTEAFF. CDR3 bases: TGTGCCAGCAGTTCCGGGACAGGGAACACTGAAGCTTTCTTT.

V and J are TRBV7-2 and TRBJ1-5; D is uncertain. The CDR3 is 12 residues long. V lost 0 bases to trimming and J lost 11 bases, with 8 bases between them. Looked up from germline, CDR1 is SGHTA and CDR2 is FQGNSA. CDR3 nucleotide sequence: TGTGCCAGCAGCTTAGCGCCCGGGACCCAGCATTTT. Its translation: CASSLAPGTQHF.

The rearrangement uses TRBV14 and TRBJ1-2, with 7 bases aligning to TRBD1. This CDR3 has 13 residues. With 4 bases clipped from V and 3 bases from J, the junction kept 2 bases outside the gene matches. Germline V gene data show CDR1 as SGHDN and CDR2 as FVKESK. The CDR3 nucleotides are TGTGCCAGCAGCCCCGACAGGGACTATGGCTACACCTTC. It translates to CASSPDRDYGYTF.

This clone was observed once. The V and J genes are TRBV7-2 and TRBJ2-7; tentative D call: TRBD1 (5 bases). Germline V CDR1 and CDR2: SGHTA, FQGNSA. V was cut by 6 bases and J by 2 bases, with 20 bases left in between. This CDR3 spans 16 amino acids. CDR3 protein: CASSVVSGFPAYEQYF. The CDR3 nucleotides are TGTGCCAGCAGTGTGGTATCAGGGTTTCCCGCCTACGAGCAGTACTTC.